This T cell receptor beta chain appears in the sequencing data of a study of shared T cell receptors in the human thymus. Some clones are missing from TCRdb's copy, which holds only in-frame ones; the method was immunoSEQ multiplex PCR. The sample consists of about 380,000 clones, around 93% of them appearing once. Germline V gives CDR1 SGHNT, CDR2 YYREEE (reference sequence). CDR3 length: 17 residues. Germline trimming cut 0 bases from V and 2 bases from J; bases unmatched to any gene: 9. The TCR originated in a human donor. The chain is built from TRBV5-4 and TRBJ1-1; TRBD1 aligns across 8 bases. Specimen: thymocytes. The CDR3 nucleotides are TGTGCCAGCAGCTTGGGCCTGACAGGGGATACCAACACTGAAGCTTTCTTT. Encoded protein: CASSLGLTGDTNTEAFF.